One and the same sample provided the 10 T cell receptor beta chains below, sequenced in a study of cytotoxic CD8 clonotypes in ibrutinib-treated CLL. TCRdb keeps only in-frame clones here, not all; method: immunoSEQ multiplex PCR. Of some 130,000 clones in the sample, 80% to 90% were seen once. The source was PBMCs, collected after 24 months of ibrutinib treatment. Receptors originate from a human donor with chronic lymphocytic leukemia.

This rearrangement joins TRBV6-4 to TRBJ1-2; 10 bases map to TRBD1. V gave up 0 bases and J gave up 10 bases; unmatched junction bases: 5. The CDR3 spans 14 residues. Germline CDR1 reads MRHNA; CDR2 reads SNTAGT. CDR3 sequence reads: CASSDSRDRGAYTF. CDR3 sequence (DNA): TGTGCCAGCAGTGACTCTAGGGACAGGGGTGCCTACACCTTC.

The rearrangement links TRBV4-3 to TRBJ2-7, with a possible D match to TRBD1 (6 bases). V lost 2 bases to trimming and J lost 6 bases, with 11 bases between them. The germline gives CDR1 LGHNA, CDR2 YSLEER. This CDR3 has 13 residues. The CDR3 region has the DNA TGCGCCAGCAGCCAACAACAGGGCACCGAGCAGTACTTC. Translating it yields CASSQQQGTEQYF.

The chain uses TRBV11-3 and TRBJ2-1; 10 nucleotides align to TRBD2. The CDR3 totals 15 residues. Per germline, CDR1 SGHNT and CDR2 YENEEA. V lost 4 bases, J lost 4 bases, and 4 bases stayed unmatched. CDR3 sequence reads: CASSSGTSVYNEQFF. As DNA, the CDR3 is TGTGCCAGCAGCTCCGGGACTAGCGTATACAATGAGCAGTTCTTC.

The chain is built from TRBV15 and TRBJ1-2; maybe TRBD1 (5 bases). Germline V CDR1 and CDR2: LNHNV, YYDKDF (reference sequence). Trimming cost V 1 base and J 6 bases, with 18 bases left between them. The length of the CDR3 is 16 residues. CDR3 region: CATSRVRNTGSHGYTF. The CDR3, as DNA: TGTGCCACCAGCAGAGTCCGAAACACAGGTTCCCATGGCTACACCTTC.

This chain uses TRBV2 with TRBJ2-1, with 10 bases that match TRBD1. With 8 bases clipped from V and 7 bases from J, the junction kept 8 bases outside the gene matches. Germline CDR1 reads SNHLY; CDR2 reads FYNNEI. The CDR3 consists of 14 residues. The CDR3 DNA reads TGTGCCAGCGGGCCGGACAGGGGGTTGAATGAGCAGTTCTTC. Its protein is CASGPDRGLNEQFF.

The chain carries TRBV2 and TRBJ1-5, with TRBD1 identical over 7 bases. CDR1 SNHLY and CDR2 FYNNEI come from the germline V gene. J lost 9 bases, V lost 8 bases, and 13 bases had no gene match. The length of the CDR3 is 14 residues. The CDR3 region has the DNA TGTGCCAGCGACGAAGGACAGGTACCGGGGCCCCAGCATTTT. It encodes CASDEGQVPGPQHF. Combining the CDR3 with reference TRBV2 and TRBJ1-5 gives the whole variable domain EPEVTQTPSHQVTQMGQEVILRCVPISNHLYFYWYRQILGQKVEFLVSFYNNEISEKSEIFDDQFSVERPDGSNFTLKIRSTKLEDSAMYFCASDEGQVPGPQHFGDGTRLSIL.

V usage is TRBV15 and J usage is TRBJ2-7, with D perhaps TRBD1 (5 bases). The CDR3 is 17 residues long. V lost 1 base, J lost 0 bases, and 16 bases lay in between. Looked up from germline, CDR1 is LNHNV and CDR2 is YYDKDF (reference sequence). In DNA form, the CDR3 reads TGTGCCACCAGCAGAGCGAAGGGCAGTGACAGCTCCTACGAGCAGTACTTC. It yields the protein CATSRAKGSDSSYEQYF.

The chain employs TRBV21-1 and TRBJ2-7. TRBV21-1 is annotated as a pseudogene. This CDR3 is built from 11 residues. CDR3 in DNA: TGTGCCAGCAGCAAAGGTTACGAGCAGTACTTC. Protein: CASSKGYEQYF.

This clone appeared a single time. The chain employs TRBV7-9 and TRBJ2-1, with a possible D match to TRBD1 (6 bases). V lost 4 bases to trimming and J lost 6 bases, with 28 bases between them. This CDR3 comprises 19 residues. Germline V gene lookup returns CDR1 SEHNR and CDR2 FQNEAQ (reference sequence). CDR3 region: CASSSIWTVTTRGSNEQFF. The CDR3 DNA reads TGTGCCAGCAGCTCAATATGGACAGTGACTACGAGGGGCTCCAATGAGCAGTTCTTC.

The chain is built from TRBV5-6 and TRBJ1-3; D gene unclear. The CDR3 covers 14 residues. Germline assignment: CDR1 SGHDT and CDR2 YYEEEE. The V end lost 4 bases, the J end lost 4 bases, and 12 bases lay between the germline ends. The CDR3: CASSRTSTGNTIYF. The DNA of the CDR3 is TGTGCCAGCAGCCGAACGAGCACAGGAAACACCATATATTTT.